Detailed here is one TCR beta chain. The antigen is not known. Data came from immunoSEQ multiplex PCR; TCRdb stores just in-frame clones and leaves some out. The table records some 2.4 million clones, 80% to 95% of them present only once. Germline V CDR1 and CDR2: SGHVS, FQNEAQ. This CDR3 region has 16 residues. Trimming took 3 bases from V and 0 from J; bases not matched to a gene: 4. This specimen comes from a study of shared clonotypes between healthy human individuals. The study's findings and limits: An expected dependence of interdonor clonotype sharing on sequencing depth was noted.

Sequences were obtained from naive CD4+ T cells from PBMCs. Stated subset: CD45RA+ positively selected. The gene calls are TRBV7-8 and TRBJ1-3; 8 bases align to TRBD1. The sequence derives from a man between 18 and 29 years old in good health. Some clones in this sample may be carry-over from other donors' samples. The CDR3 DNA reads TGTGCCAGCAGCTTGGGACAGGCAACCTCTGGAAACACCATATATTTT. Its protein product is CASSLGQATSGNTIYF.